These 29 T cell receptor beta chains originate from one sample sequenced in a study of CD8 T cells in Susac syndrome. Reverse transcription of roughly 0.45 to 1 ug RNA was performed with random hexamers. Using its own MiXCR run on the immunoSEQ multiplex PCR reads, TCRdb lists one record per CDR3 protein. The sample records some 300,000 distinct CDR3 sequences, around 85% being singletons. The sample taken for sequencing was CD8+ T cells from PBMCs. These receptors came from a human donor with multiple sclerosis.

CDR3 residues: CASSGTPYSNQPQHF. The CDR3 bases are TGTGCCAGCAGCGGGACACCGTATAGCAATCAGCCCCAGCATTTT. V and J are TRBV5-6 and TRBJ1-5; D perhaps matches TRBD1 (6 bases). The CDR3 is 15 amino acids. The V end lost 4 bases, the J end lost 0 bases, and 11 bases lay between the germline ends. Germline V gives CDR1 SGHDT, CDR2 YYEEEE.

In its sample, this clonotype was seen a few times. V is TRBV27 and J is TRBJ2-7; possibly TRBD2 for D (6 bases). Germline assignment: CDR1 MNHEY and CDR2 SMNVEV (reference sequence). The CDR3 covers 18 residues. Trimming took 3 bases from V and 5 from J, leaving 26 bases between them. The CDR3 region is CASSLEPGLRASSDEQYF. The CDR3 DNA sequence: TGTGCCAGCAGTTTGGAACCGGGACTTAGGGCGTCTAGTGACGAGCAGTACTTC.

The chain uses TRBV20-1 and TRBJ2-1; 8 positions agree with TRBD2. Germline V gene data show CDR1 as DFQATT and CDR2 as SNEGSKA (reference sequence). J gave up 4 bases and V 5 bases, and 16 bases lay outside the gene matches. This CDR3 has 17 amino acids. CDR3 loop: CSAPFGGGLAAYNEQFF. The CDR3, as DNA: TGCAGTGCTCCCTTCGGGGGAGGACTAGCAGCTTACAATGAGCAGTTCTTC.

The rearrangement uses TRBV7-8 and TRBJ1-2; tentatively, D is TRBD1 (5 bases). Between the trimmed V and J ends, which lost 1 base and 0 bases, there was a span of 15 bases. Germline V CDR1 and CDR2: SGHVS, FQNEAQ. The CDR3 has 17 residues. CDR3: CASSLGGDAMANYGYTF. The CDR3 DNA reads as TGTGCCAGCAGCTTAGGGGGGGACGCGATGGCTAACTATGGCTACACCTTC.

This CDR3 reads CASSHALYAGVTYEQYF. Written as DNA, the CDR3 is TGTGCCAGCAGTCACGCCCTATATGCGGGAGTCACCTACGAGCAGTACTTC. The chain links TRBV6-5 to TRBJ2-7; 7 nucleotides match TRBD2. V was pared by 5 bases and J by 2 bases, with 15 bases of the junction left unmatched. From germline, CDR1 is MNHEY and CDR2 SVGAGI. This CDR3 has 17 residues.

The rearrangement joins TRBV27 to TRBJ2-7; 9 positions match TRBD1. With V trimmed by 1 base and J by 7 bases, 5 bases remained unmatched. This CDR3 is 14 amino acids long. The germline V gene encodes CDR1 MNHEY and CDR2 SMNVEV (reference sequence). The CDR3 loop reads CASSLYTTGGEQYF. In DNA, the CDR3 is TGTGCCAGCAGTTTATACACGACAGGGGGTGAGCAGTACTTC.

This chain links TRBV30 with TRBJ2-1; D is undetermined. V was trimmed by 2 bases and J by 2 bases, leaving 10 bases between them. The CDR3 consists of 14 residues. The germline gives CDR1 GTSNPN, CDR2 SVGIG (reference sequence). The CDR3 here is CAWSTTGAYNEQFF. CDR3 nucleotides: TGTGCCTGGAGTACCACTGGGGCCTACAATGAGCAGTTCTTC.

This clonotype was observed a handful of times. J is TRBJ2-6 and V is TRBV5-8; D is undetermined. CDR1 is SGHTS, CDR2 YDEGEE, per germline. The V and J ends lost 4 bases and 4 bases respectively, with 6 bases between them. CDR3 length: 13 amino acids. The CDR3 region is CASSLRGANVLTF. The DNA for the CDR3 is TGTGCCAGCAGCCTGAGGGGGGCCAACGTCCTGACTTTC.

This chain connects TRBV28 to TRBJ2-3, with 7 bases fitting TRBD2. V lost 3 bases to trimming and J lost 7 bases; unmatched junction nucleotides: 7. The CDR3 sequence is 14 residues long. From germline, CDR1 is MDHEN and CDR2 SYDVKM. The CDR3 region has the DNA TGTGCCAGCAGTTTTGTGGGAGGGCCATATACGCAGTATTTT. Translating gives CASSFVGGPYTQYF.

This clonotype was found once. This chain connects TRBV2 to TRBJ2-1, with TRBD1 matching over 10 bases. This CDR3 contains 16 residues. V dropped 7 bases and J dropped 6; count of bases not matched to a gene: 12. The germline gives CDR1 SNHLY, CDR2 FYNNEI. CDR3 region: CASNGLIDRGLNEQFF. CDR3 nucleotides: TGTGCCAGCAACGGACTAATTGACAGGGGGCTCAATGAGCAGTTCTTC.

This rearrangement joins TRBV4-2 to TRBJ2-7, with TRBD2 matching over 7 bases. CDR1 and CDR2 (germline): LGHNA, YNFKEQ. V gave up 3 bases and J gave up 0 bases; unmatched junction bases: 5. The CDR3 totals 15 residues. CDR3 in DNA: TGTGCCAGCAGCCAGCCTACTAGCGCCTCCTACGAGCAGTACTTC. Its translation: CASSQPTSASYEQYF.

The J gene is TRBJ2-7, the V gene TRBV11-2; 10 positions match TRBD1. The V and J ends lost 5 bases and 3 bases, in that order; junction bases with no gene match: 7. The CDR3 is 15 amino acids. Germline CDR1 and CDR2: SGHAT and FQNNGV. The CDR3 DNA reads as TGTGCCAGCAGCCCGGGGACAGGGGACTTCTACGAGCAGTACTTC. Translating it yields CASSPGTGDFYEQYF.

The chain uses TRBV15 and TRBJ1-5; 8 bases line up with TRBD1. The CDR3 consists of 14 residues. Germline loops: CDR1 LNHNV, CDR2 YYDKDF (reference sequence). V lost 5 bases and J lost 1; bases outside the gene matches: 1. The CDR3 sequence: CATSGTGSNQPQHF. CDR3 sequence (DNA): TGTGCCACCAGCGGGACAGGAAGCAATCAGCCCCAGCATTTT.

The CDR3 bases are TGTGCCAGCGCATTTCTACAGGCACCTAACTATGGCTACACCTTC. Protein: CASAFLQAPNYGYTF. This chain uses TRBV27 with TRBJ1-2, with D perhaps matching TRBD1 (5 bases). This CDR3 is built from 15 residues. Germline lookup yields CDR1 MNHEY and CDR2 SMNVEV (reference sequence). The V gene lost 8 bases and the J gene lost 0 bases, with 16 bases spanning the gap.

The J gene is TRBJ2-7, the V gene TRBV7-9; 12 positions match TRBD2. The germline V gene has CDR1 SEHNR and CDR2 FQNEAQ (reference sequence). This CDR3 contains 17 residues. V trimming: 1 base; J trimming: 3 bases; junction bases outside the gene matches: 7. The CDR3 here is CASSLDASGRAHYEQYF. The CDR3 DNA reads as TGTGCCAGCAGCTTAGATGCTAGCGGGAGGGCTCACTACGAGCAGTACTTC. Combining the CDR3 with reference TRBV7-9 and TRBJ2-7 gives the whole variable domain DTGVSQNPRHKITKRGQNVTFRCDPISEHNRLYWYRQTLGQGPEFLTYFQNEAQLEKSRLLSDRFSAERPKGSFSTLEIQRTEQGDSAMYLCASSLDASGRAHYEQYFGPGTRLTVT.

This sequence joins TRBV16 and TRBJ2-7, with 7 positions matching TRBD1. The CDR3 has 16 amino acids. V lost 4 bases to trimming and J lost 2 bases; unmatched junction nucleotides: 11. CDR1 is KGHSY and CDR2 is FQNENV in the germline V gene. CDR3 residues: CASSRKLDRAPYEQYF. The CDR3 coding sequence is TGTGCCAGCAGCCGAAAACTCGACAGGGCCCCCTACGAGCAGTACTTC.

The chain joins TRBV7-6 to TRBJ1-1, with D maybe TRBD1 (6 bases). This CDR3 is 15 amino acids long. In germline, CDR1 is SGHVS, CDR2 FNYEAQ. Trimming took off 5 bases at V and 3 bases at J, with 16 bases between the two ends. This CDR3 is CASSHRGGFDTEAFF. Here the CDR3 DNA reads TGTGCCAGCAGCCATAGGGGGGGGTTCGACACTGAAGCTTTCTTT. Full variable domain (outside the CDR3, taken from reference TRBV7-6 and TRBJ1-1): GAGVSQSPRYKVTKRGQDVALRCDPISGHVSLYWYRQALGQGPEFLTYFNYEAQQDKSGLPNDRFSAERPEGSISTLTIQRTEQRDSAMYRCASSHRGGFDTEAFFGQGTRLTVV.

The chain has TRBV6-1 and TRBJ2-4, with no clear D. The germline CDR1 and CDR2 sequences are MNHNS and SASEGT. The length of the CDR3 is 16 residues. Trimming cost V 6 bases and J 1 base, with 16 bases left between them. CDR3: CASSPWVGNAKNIQYF. The CDR3 DNA is TGTGCCAGCAGCCCCTGGGTGGGGAACGCCAAAAACATTCAGTACTTC.

V and J are TRBV19 and TRBJ1-1; D is perhaps TRBD1 (5 bases). Germline-derived CDR1 and CDR2 are LNHDA and SQIVND (reference sequence). Trimming removed 2 bases at V and 4 bases at J, with 11 bases between. This CDR3 comprises 14 residues. CDR3 coding DNA: TGTGCCAGTAGTATACGCGGTAGGGGCACTGAAGCTTTCTTT. Its translation: CASSIRGRGTEAFF.

The chain combines TRBV20-1 with TRBJ2-1, with 8 bases lining up with TRBD2. The V gene end was trimmed by 6 bases and the J gene end by 3 bases; junction bases not matched to a gene: 10. Germline values: CDR1 DFQATT, CDR2 SNEGSKA (reference sequence). The length of the CDR3 is 15 residues. The CDR3 DNA reads TGCAGTGCCCCAGATGCACTAGCGGTCTACAATGAGCAGTTCTTC. Its translation is CSAPDALAVYNEQFF.

The count of this clonotype is one. This chain uses TRBV11-2 with TRBJ2-1; possibly TRBD2 for D (7 bases). V lost 5 bases, J lost 5 bases, and 19 bases lay in between. CDR3 size: 16 residues. Germline V gene sequence: CDR1 SGHAT, CDR2 FQNNGV. The CDR3 spells CASSPPGAGDDNEQFF. CDR3 coding DNA: TGTGCCAGCAGCCCCCCAGGGGCGGGAGATGACAATGAGCAGTTCTTC.

CDR3 loop: CASSTTYQPQHF. In DNA form, the CDR3 reads TGTGCCAGCAGTACGACCTATCAGCCCCAGCATTTT. The genes are TRBV27 and TRBJ1-5; D not certain. CDR3 length: 12 residues. The V and J ends lost 5 bases and 5 bases respectively, with 7 bases between them. Germline CDR1 MNHEY, CDR2 SMNVEV (reference sequence).

The chain combines TRBV12-3 or TRBV12-4 with TRBJ2-5; D remains unclear. V lost 4 bases to trimming and J lost 3 bases, with 3 bases between them. The length of the CDR3 is 11 residues. The CDR3 nucleotides read TGTGCCAGCAGTTCAAAAGAGACCCAGTACTTC. Its protein product is CASSSKETQYF.

V usage is TRBV27 and J usage is TRBJ2-7; maybe TRBD1 (6 bases). The CDR3 consists of 14 residues. The V end was cut by 3 bases, the J end by 1 base, with 10 bases between. Germline CDR1 MNHEY, CDR2 SMNVEV (reference sequence). The CDR3 spells CASSFGDRSYEQYF. Written as DNA, the CDR3 is TGTGCCAGCAGTTTTGGAGACAGGTCCTACGAGCAGTACTTC.

This clonotype appeared a few times. The J gene is TRBJ2-5, the V gene TRBV5-8, with 11 nucleotides matching TRBD2. CDR3 length equals 14 residues. Germline CDR1 is SGHTS and CDR2 is YDEGEE. V shed 4 bases, J shed 2 bases, and the junction held 1 base outside the gene matches. The CDR3 DNA is TGTGCCAGCAGCCTAGCGGGAGGTCAAGAGACCCAGTACTTC. This sequence encodes CASSLAGGQETQYF.

V and J are TRBV25-1 and TRBJ1-3; D is ambiguous. Germline V gives CDR1 MGHDK, CDR2 SYGVNS. Between the trimmed V and J ends, which lost 1 base and 2 bases, there was a span of 12 bases. The CDR3 has 16 amino acids. The CDR3 nucleotides read TGTGCCAGCAGTGAATCAGGCTTTTTAGCTGGAAACACCATATATTTT. Residues: CASSESGFLAGNTIYF.

V is TRBV6-5 and J is TRBJ2-1; 10 bases are shared with TRBD2. From germline, CDR1 is MNHEY and CDR2 SVGAGI. The V segment lost 2 bases and the J segment 4 bases; nucleotides outside the gene matches: 5. The length of the CDR3 is 16 residues. This CDR3 reads CASSYGGTSVYNEQFF. The CDR3, as DNA: TGTGCCAGCAGTTACGGGGGGACTAGCGTATACAATGAGCAGTTCTTC.

The chain couples TRBV7-6 to TRBJ1-5; D gene unclear. V was cut by 1 base and J by 3 bases, with 10 bases left in between. Germline CDR1 and CDR2: SGHVS and FNYEAQ. The CDR3 is 15 residues long. The CDR3 coding sequence is TGTGCCAGCAGCTTAGAAGGAACTCCCAATCAGCCCCAGCATTTT. This encodes CASSLEGTPNQPQHF.

This clonotype was picked up one time. The V gene is TRBV12-5, the J gene TRBJ2-1; 13 bases line up with TRBD2. The CDR3 spans 16 residues. The trim removed 4 bases at V and 5 bases at J, leaving 5 bases unmatched. Per the germline V gene, CDR1 is LGHNT and CDR2 is FRNRAP. The CDR3 DNA reads TGTGCTAGTGGTTGGGGACTAGCGGGAACGAACAATGAGCAGTTCTTC. Protein sequence: CASGWGLAGTNNEQFF.